This T cell receptor beta chain is drawn from a study of blood T cell repertoires in COVID-19. About the study: The study drew acute and convalescent COVID-19 samples from the United States, Italy and Spain. T cells, B-cell-depleted T cells, or PBMCs supplied cDNA or gDNA.

The authors' processing: It was from reference gene primer amplification that nucleated cell counts were estimated. Using immunoSEQ multiplex PCR, the repertoire was profiled, and TCRdb retains in-frame clones only, with some absent. Clone size and the V and J calls come from that table; the DNA yielded D and trimming. The repertoire holds approximately 60,000 clones, with approximately 79% as singletons. V lost 4 bases and J 0 bases, leaving 13 bases between the germline ends. The CDR3 has 16 amino acids. Germline V lookup: CDR1 MNHNS, CDR2 SASEGT. Sequencing was done on a sample of peripheral blood. This rearrangement joins TRBV6-1 to TRBJ1-3; D uncertain. The sequence was obtained from a man between 60 and 75 years old with acute or convalescent COVID-19. The CDR3 DNA follows: TGTGCCAGCAGTGTCTCGACCGACTACTCTGGAAACACCATATATTTT. It is translated as CASSVSTDYSGNTIYF.